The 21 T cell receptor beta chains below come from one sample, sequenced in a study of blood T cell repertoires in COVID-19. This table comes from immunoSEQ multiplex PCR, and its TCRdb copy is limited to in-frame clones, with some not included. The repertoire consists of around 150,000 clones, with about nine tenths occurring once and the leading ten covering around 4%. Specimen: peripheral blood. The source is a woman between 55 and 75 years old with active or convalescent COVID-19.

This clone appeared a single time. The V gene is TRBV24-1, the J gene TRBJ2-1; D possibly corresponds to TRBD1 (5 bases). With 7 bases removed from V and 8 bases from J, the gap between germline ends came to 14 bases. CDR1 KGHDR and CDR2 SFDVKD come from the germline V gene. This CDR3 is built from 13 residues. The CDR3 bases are TGTGCCACCAGCCCAACAGGTCTCCATGAGCAGTTCTTC. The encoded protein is CATSPTGLHEQFF.

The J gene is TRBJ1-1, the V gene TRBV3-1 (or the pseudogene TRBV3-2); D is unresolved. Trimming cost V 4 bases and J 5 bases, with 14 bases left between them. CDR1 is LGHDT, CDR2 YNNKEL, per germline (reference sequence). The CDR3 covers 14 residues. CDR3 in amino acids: CASSPEVRQTEAFF. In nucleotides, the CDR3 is TGTGCCAGCAGCCCCGAGGTTCGGCAAACTGAAGCTTTCTTT.

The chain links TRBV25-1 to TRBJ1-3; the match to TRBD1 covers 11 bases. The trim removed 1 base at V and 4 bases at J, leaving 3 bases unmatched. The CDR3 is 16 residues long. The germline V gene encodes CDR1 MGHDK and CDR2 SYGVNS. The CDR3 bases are TGTGCCAGCAGTGAATTCGGGACAGGGGGAGGAAACACCATATATTTT. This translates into CASSEFGTGGGNTIYF.

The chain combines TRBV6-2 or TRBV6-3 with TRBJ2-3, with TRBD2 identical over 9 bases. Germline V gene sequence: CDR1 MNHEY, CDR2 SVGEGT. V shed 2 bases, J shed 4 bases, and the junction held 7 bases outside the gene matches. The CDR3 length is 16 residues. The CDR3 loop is CASSYGASGDPDTQYF. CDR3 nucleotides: TGTGCCAGCAGTTACGGGGCTAGCGGGGACCCAGATACGCAGTATTTT.

CDR3 DNA: TGTGCCAGCAGGTCGTTACGGCCCCCGGACAGGGAAAATAACTATGGCTACACCTTC. It yields the protein CASRSLRPPDRENNYGYTF. The genes are TRBV7-9 and TRBJ1-2; 8 bases are a match to TRBD1. With V trimmed by 6 bases and J by 1 base, 19 bases remained unmatched. Germline CDR1 SEHNR, CDR2 FQNEAQ (reference sequence). The CDR3 runs to 19 residues.

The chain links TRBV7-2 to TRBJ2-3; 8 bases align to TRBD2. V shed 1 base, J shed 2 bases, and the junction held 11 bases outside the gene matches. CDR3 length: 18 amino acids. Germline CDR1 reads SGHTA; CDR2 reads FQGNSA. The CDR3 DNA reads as TGTGCCAGCAGCTTAGTTTCCCTTGGCGGGGGGACCACAGATACGCAGTATTTT. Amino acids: CASSLVSLGGGTTDTQYF. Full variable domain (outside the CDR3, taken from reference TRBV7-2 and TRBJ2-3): GAGVSQSPSNKVTEKGKDVELRCDPISGHTALYWYRQSLGQGLEFLIYFQGNSAPDKSGLPSDRFSAERTGGSVSTLTIQRTQQEDSAVYLCASSLVSLGGGTTDTQYFGPGTRLTVL.

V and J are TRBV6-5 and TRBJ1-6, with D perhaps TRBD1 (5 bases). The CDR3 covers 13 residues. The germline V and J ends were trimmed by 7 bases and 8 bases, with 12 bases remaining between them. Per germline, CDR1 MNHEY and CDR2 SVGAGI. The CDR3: CASTGGTYSPLHF. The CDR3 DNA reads TGTGCCAGCACCGGAGGGACCTATTCACCCCTCCACTTT.

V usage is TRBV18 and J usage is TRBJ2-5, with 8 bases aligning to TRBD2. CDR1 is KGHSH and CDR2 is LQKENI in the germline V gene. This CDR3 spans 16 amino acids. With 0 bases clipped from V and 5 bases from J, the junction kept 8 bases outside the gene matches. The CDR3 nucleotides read TGTGCCAGCTCACCACCGCAGGCGGGGGGATACGAGACCCAGTACTTC. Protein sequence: CASSPPQAGGYETQYF.

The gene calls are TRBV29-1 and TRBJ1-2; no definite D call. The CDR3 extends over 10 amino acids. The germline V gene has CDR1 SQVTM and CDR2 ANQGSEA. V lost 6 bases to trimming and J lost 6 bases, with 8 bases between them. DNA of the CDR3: TGCAGCGTGGCGGGGAATGGCTACACCTTC. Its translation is CSVAGNGYTF.

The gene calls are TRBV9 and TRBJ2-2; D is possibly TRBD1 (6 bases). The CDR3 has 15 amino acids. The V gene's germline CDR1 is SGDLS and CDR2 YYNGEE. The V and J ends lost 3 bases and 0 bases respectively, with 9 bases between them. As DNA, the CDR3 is TGTGCCAGCAGCGCGGGACATTCGAACACCGGGGAGCTGTTTTTT. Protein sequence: CASSAGHSNTGELFF.

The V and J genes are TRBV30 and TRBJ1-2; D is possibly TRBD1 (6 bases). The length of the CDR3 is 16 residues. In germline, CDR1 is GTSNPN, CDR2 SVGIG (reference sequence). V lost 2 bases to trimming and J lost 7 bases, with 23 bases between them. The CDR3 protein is CAWSQVLRGRRSGYTF. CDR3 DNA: TGTGCCTGGAGTCAGGTATTGCGGGGGCGCAGGAGTGGCTACACCTTC.

The CDR3: CAGTGGPLESYGNTIYF. The CDR3 DNA follows: TGTGCCGGCACAGGGGGGCCACTTGAATCATATGGAAACACCATATATTTT. The chain is built from TRBV2 and TRBJ1-3, with 8 bases that match TRBD1. Germline V gives CDR1 SNHLY, CDR2 FYNNEI. This CDR3 is built from 17 residues. The ends lost 11 bases at V and 3 bases at J; junction bases unmatched: 18.

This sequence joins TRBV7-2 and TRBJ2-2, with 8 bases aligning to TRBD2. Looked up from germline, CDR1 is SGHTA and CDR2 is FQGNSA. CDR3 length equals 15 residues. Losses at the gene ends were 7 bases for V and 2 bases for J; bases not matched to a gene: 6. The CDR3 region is CASNHGGENTGELFF. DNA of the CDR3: TGTGCCAGCAACCACGGGGGGGAAAACACCGGGGAGCTGTTTTTT.

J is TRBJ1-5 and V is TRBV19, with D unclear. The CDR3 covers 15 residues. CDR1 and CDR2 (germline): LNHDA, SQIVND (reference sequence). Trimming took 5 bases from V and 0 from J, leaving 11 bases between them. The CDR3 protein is CASSPAVYSNQPQHF. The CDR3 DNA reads TGTGCCAGTAGTCCGGCGGTATATAGCAATCAGCCCCAGCATTTT.

CDR3 loop: CASSEQGQGSYGYTF. CDR3 coding DNA: TGTGCCAGCAGTGAACAGGGACAGGGGAGCTATGGCTACACCTTC. The V call is TRBV2, the J call TRBJ1-2; 10 bases map to TRBD1. CDR3 length: 15 residues. The V gene's germline CDR1 is SNHLY and CDR2 FYNNEI. With V trimmed by 2 bases and J by 4 bases, 4 bases remained unmatched.

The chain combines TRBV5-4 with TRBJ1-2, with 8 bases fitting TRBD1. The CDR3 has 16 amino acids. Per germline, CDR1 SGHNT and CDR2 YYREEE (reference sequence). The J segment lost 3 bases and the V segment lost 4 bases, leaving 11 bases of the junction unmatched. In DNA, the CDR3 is TGTGCCAGCAGCCGCGCCCAACAGGGGGTGGACTATGGCTACACCTTC. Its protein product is CASSRAQQGVDYGYTF.

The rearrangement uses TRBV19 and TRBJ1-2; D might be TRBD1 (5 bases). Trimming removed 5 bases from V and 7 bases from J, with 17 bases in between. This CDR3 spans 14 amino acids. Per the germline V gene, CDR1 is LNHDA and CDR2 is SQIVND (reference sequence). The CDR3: CASSREGRFSGYTF. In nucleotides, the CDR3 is TGTGCCAGTAGTCGGGAGGGGAGGTTCTCTGGCTACACCTTC.

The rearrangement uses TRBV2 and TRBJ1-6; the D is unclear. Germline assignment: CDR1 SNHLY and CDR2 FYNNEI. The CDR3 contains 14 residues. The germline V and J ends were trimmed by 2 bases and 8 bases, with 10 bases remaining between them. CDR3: CASSERGIYSPLHF. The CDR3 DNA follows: TGTGCCAGCAGTGAACGCGGCATCTATTCACCCCTCCACTTT.

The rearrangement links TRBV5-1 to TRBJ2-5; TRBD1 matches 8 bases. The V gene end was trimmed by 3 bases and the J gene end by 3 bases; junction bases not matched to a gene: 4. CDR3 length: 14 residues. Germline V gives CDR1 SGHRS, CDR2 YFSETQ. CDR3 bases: TGCGCCAGCAGCTCGGGACAGGAGGAAGAGACCCAGTACTTC. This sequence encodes CASSSGQEEETQYF.

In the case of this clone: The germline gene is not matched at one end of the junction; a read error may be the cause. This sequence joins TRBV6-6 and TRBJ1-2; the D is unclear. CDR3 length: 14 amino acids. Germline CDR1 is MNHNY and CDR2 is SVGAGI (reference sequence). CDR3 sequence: CASSDSLGLDGYTF. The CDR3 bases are TGTGCCAGCAGTGACTCGCTGGGCTTAGATGGCTACACCTTC.

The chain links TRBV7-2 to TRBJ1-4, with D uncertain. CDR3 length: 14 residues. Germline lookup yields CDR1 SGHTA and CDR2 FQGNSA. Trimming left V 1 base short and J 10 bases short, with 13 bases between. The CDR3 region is CASSLERTLGKLFF. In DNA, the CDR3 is TGTGCCAGCAGCTTAGAAAGGACTTTGGGAAAACTGTTTTTT.